The 25 T cell receptor beta chains reported below all come from one sample, sequenced in a study of beta chain features in type 1 diabetes. Every bit of the isolated RNA underwent reverse transcription, so sequencing read expressed TCRB transcripts. The method was immunoSEQ multiplex PCR; TCRdb's version includes in-frame clones alone and lacks a portion of them. The data contain around 310,000 clones, approximately 9.9% of them singletons. The sequenced sample was naive CD4+ T cells from blood. These receptors came from a woman in her twenties or thirties in good health.

This clone was observed a handful of times. The chain links TRBV7-9 to TRBJ1-1, with D unclear. CDR3 length equals 14 residues. From germline, CDR1 is SEHNR and CDR2 FQNEAQ (reference sequence). V was shortened by 1 base and J by 4 bases, with 10 bases between the two germline ends. The CDR3 protein is CASSLGVGSTEAFF. The DNA for the CDR3 is TGTGCCAGCAGCTTAGGGGTGGGGAGCACTGAAGCTTTCTTT.

This clone was detected a few times. This chain uses TRBV5-8 with TRBJ2-1; 13 bases agree with TRBD2. Germline V lookup: CDR1 SGHTS, CDR2 YDEGEE. The CDR3 totals 16 residues. The ends lost 0 bases at V and 8 bases at J; junction bases unmatched: 5. CDR3 sequence (DNA): TGTGCCAGCAGCTTGGGAACTAGCGGGAGGGCCTATGAGCAGTTCTTC. This encodes CASSLGTSGRAYEQFF.

The chain employs TRBV5-1 and TRBJ2-2; TRBD2 aligns across 11 bases. J was trimmed by 7 bases and V by 4 bases; bases with no gene match: 9. Germline loops: CDR1 SGHRS, CDR2 YFSETQ. CDR3 length: 16 amino acids. This chain's CDR3 is CASSTRGLAEIGELFF. The CDR3 DNA reads TGCGCCAGCAGCACACGGGGACTAGCGGAAATCGGGGAGCTGTTTTTT.

This clone has just a few counts. The V call is TRBV9, the J call TRBJ2-1; TRBD2 matches 7 bases. This CDR3 is 13 amino acids long. V trimming: 0 bases; J trimming: 8 bases; junction bases outside the gene matches: 2. Germline-derived CDR1 and CDR2 are SGDLS and YYNGEE. CDR3 nucleotides: TGTGCCAGCAGCGTAGGCGGGGGTGATGAGCAGTTCTTC. Its protein product is CASSVGGGDEQFF.

In its sample, this clone was seen a few times. The chain combines TRBV7-9 with TRBJ2-5; 8 positions match TRBD1. The germline gives CDR1 SEHNR, CDR2 FQNEAQ (reference sequence). This CDR3 is 15 amino acids long. V lost 5 bases to trimming and J lost 3 bases; unmatched junction nucleotides: 8. The DNA for the CDR3 is TGTGCCAGCAGCCTAGACAGGGGTGAAGAAGAGACCCAGTACTTC. Amino acids: CASSLDRGEEETQYF.

The chain is built from TRBV28 and TRBJ2-3; D is possibly TRBD1 (5 bases). V lost 4 bases and J lost 5, with 16 bases in between. Per germline, CDR1 MDHEN and CDR2 SYDVKM. This CDR3 comprises 15 residues. The CDR3 DNA reads as TGTGCCAGCAGTTCCATCAGGGTTCCACAAGATACGCAGTATTTT. Amino acid sequence: CASSSIRVPQDTQYF.

This chain uses TRBV27 with TRBJ1-2; TRBD1 is a possible D gene (5 bases). Trimming pared 0 bases from V and 7 bases from J, leaving 12 bases between. The germline CDR1 and CDR2 sequences are MNHEY and SMNVEV (reference sequence). There are 14 residues in the CDR3. Here the CDR3 DNA reads TGTGCCAGCAGTTTATCTTTCCAGGGCCCTGGCTACACCTTC. Protein sequence: CASSLSFQGPGYTF.

Only a few counts were recorded for this clone. The chain has TRBV9 and TRBJ2-1; 8 bases agree with TRBD1. The germline V gene encodes CDR1 SGDLS and CDR2 YYNGEE. This CDR3 region has 14 residues. The trim removed 6 bases at V and 3 bases at J, leaving 5 bases unmatched. The CDR3 here is CASTPGQVYNEQFF. CDR3 DNA sequence: TGTGCCAGCACCCCGGGACAGGTCTACAATGAGCAGTTCTTC.

J is TRBJ1-1 and V is TRBV28, with 8 bases that match TRBD1. Germline V gives CDR1 MDHEN, CDR2 SYDVKM. The CDR3 is made up of 15 amino acids. The V and J ends lost 4 bases and 0 bases, in that order; junction bases with no gene match: 4. CDR3 protein: CASSWTGRMNTEAFF. The CDR3 nucleotides read TGTGCCAGCAGTTGGACAGGGCGCATGAACACTGAAGCTTTCTTT.

This clone appeared a few times. This sequence joins TRBV18 and TRBJ2-3, with 8 bases matching TRBD2. Germline CDR1 reads KGHSH; CDR2 reads LQKENI. After removal of 1 base from V and 2 bases from J, the junction contained 5 bases not matched to a gene. The CDR3 runs 16 residues. CDR3 loop: CASSPLGLGDTDTQYF. CDR3 DNA: TGTGCCAGCTCACCACTGGGACTAGGAGACACAGATACGCAGTATTTT.

V and J are TRBV27 and TRBJ2-2; TRBD2 agrees at 11 bases. CDR1 MNHEY and CDR2 SMNVEV come from the germline V gene (reference sequence). CDR3 size: 17 residues. Unmatched junction bases numbered 12, after V lost 5 bases and J lost 7 bases. The CDR3 DNA sequence: TGTGCCAGCAGTCCCACATTAGCGGGAGGGCGTCACGGGGAGCTGTTTTTT. Encoded protein: CASSPTLAGGRHGELFF.

V and J are TRBV18 and TRBJ2-7; D is possibly TRBD1 (8 bases). The germline CDR1 and CDR2 sequences are KGHSH and LQKENI. V was clipped by 5 bases and J by 6 bases, with 11 bases between them. The CDR3 contains 12 residues. This CDR3 reads CASSTGGVEQYF. For the CDR3, the DNA is TGTGCCAGCTCAACAGGGGGGGTCGAGCAGTACTTC. Filled out from reference TRBV18 and TRBJ2-7, the complete variable domain reads NAGVMQNPRHLVRRRGQEARLRCSPMKGHSHVYWYRQLPEEGLKFMVYLQKENIIDESGMPKERFSAEFPKEGPSILRIQQVVRGDSAAYFCASSTGGVEQYFGPGTRLTVT.

In its sample, this clone was seen a few times. This rearrangement joins TRBV7-2 to TRBJ2-2; D unresolved. The CDR3 is 16 amino acids. V was shortened by 6 bases and J by 3 bases, with 17 bases between the two germline ends. Germline CDR1 is SGHTA and CDR2 is FQGNSA. CDR3 coding DNA: TGTGCCAGCAGAGGAAGGTACAGCTTGGACACCGGGGAGCTGTTTTTT. Its protein product is CASRGRYSLDTGELFF. Supplemented by reference TRBV7-2 and TRBJ2-2, the full variable domain reads GAGVSQSPSNKVTEKGKDVELRCDPISGHTALYWYRQSLGQGLEFLIYFQGNSAPDKSGLPSDRFSAERTGGSVSTLTIQRTQQEDSAVYLCASRGRYSLDTGELFFGEGSRLTVL.

The chain links TRBV11-2 to TRBJ2-1, with D unresolved. Germline assignment: CDR1 SGHAT and CDR2 FQNNGV. The CDR3 loop spans 13 amino acids. V shed 0 bases and J shed 6 bases, with 6 bases lying between them. CDR3 sequence reads: CASSLDPLNEQFF. CDR3 coding DNA: TGTGCCAGCAGCTTAGATCCACTCAATGAGCAGTTCTTC.

Only a few counts were recorded for this clone. V is TRBV18 and J is TRBJ1-3, with TRBD1 identical over 8 bases. The CDR3 has 16 amino acids. Germline V gene sequence: CDR1 KGHSH, CDR2 LQKENI. Losses at the gene ends were 2 bases for V and 2 bases for J; bases not matched to a gene: 5. CDR3 amino acids: CASSPTTGEAGNTIYF. CDR3 coding DNA: TGTGCCAGCTCACCAACGACAGGGGAAGCTGGAAACACCATATATTTT.

V and J are TRBV19 and TRBJ2-1, with TRBD1 matching 7 bases. The germline gives CDR1 LNHDA, CDR2 SQIVND (reference sequence). This CDR3 contains 15 residues. The V gene end was trimmed by 2 bases and the J gene end by 2 bases; junction bases not matched to a gene: 3. Here the CDR3 DNA reads TGTGCCAGTAGTATAACAGGGGTCCCCTACAATGAGCAGTTCTTC. Residues: CASSITGVPYNEQFF.

This clone has only a few counts. J is TRBJ2-7 and V is TRBV21-1; the table assigns TRBD1, which was not confirmed against the DNA. TRBV21-1 is a pseudogene locus. This CDR3 contains 14 residues. The CDR3 nucleotides read TGTGCCAGCCCCCGAGGGACAGGGAATCACGAGCAGTACTTC. This translates into CASPRGTGNHEQYF.

This rearrangement joins TRBV9 to TRBJ2-7, with 7 bases aligning to TRBD1. Germline CDR1 and CDR2: SGDLS and YYNGEE. The CDR3 contains 14 residues. J gave up 0 bases and V 2 bases, and 2 bases lay outside the gene matches. This CDR3 reads CASSVRDSSYEQYF. The CDR3 DNA reads as TGTGCCAGCAGCGTCCGGGACAGCTCCTACGAGCAGTACTTC.

The chain has TRBV30 and TRBJ1-2; 8 positions agree with TRBD1. The V gene end was trimmed by 2 bases and the J gene end by 0 bases; junction bases not matched to a gene: 8. This CDR3 spans 16 amino acids. The germline gives CDR1 GTSNPN, CDR2 SVGIG (reference sequence). In nucleotides, the CDR3 is TGTGCCTGGAGTCCGGACAGGGCCGTAGCTAACTATGGCTACACCTTC. As protein: CAWSPDRAVANYGYTF.

This sequence joins TRBV27 and TRBJ2-1; 7 bases line up with TRBD2. With V trimmed by 5 bases and J by 0 bases, 7 bases remained unmatched. The CDR3 is made up of 16 amino acids. Germline V gene sequence: CDR1 MNHEY, CDR2 SMNVEV (reference sequence). The CDR3 DNA sequence: TGTGCCAGCAGTCCCCTAGCGGTCACCTCCTACAATGAGCAGTTCTTC. This sequence encodes CASSPLAVTSYNEQFF.

This clone was observed a few times. J is TRBJ1-2 and V is TRBV7-3; 8 positions match TRBD1. Trimming at V came to 0 bases and at J to 4 bases, leaving 1 base not matched to a gene. The V gene's germline CDR1 is SGHTA and CDR2 FQGTGA. The CDR3 has 14 residues. CDR3: CASSLTDRGYGYTF. The CDR3 nucleotides are TGTGCCAGCAGCTTAACCGACAGGGGCTATGGCTACACCTTC.

The chain uses TRBV5-1 and TRBJ2-1, with 7 bases lining up with TRBD2. The trim removed 3 bases at V and 6 bases at J, leaving 9 bases unmatched. The CDR3 totals 15 residues. Germline V lookup: CDR1 SGHRS, CDR2 YFSETQ. CDR3 amino acids: CASSWGGTGINEQFF. CDR3 DNA: TGCGCCAGCAGCTGGGGGGGGACCGGTATCAATGAGCAGTTCTTC.

This clone was counted between two and nine times. The V and J genes are TRBV13 and TRBJ2-2, with 9 bases identical to TRBD2. Trimming removed 2 bases from V and 8 bases from J; junction bases left unmatched: 9. This CDR3 comprises 16 residues. Germline V gene sequence: CDR1 PRHDT, CDR2 FYEKMQ (reference sequence). CDR3 in DNA: TGTGCCAGCAGCTTAACAGCGGGAGGAACACAAGGGGAGCTGTTTTTT. It translates to CASSLTAGGTQGELFF.

This clone occurred a few times. This chain joins TRBV27 and TRBJ2-2; the match to TRBD1 covers 12 bases. The germline gives CDR1 MNHEY, CDR2 SMNVEV (reference sequence). The CDR3 covers 15 residues. Unmatched junction bases numbered 6, after V lost 7 bases and J lost 6 bases. The CDR3 protein is CASTPGQGAAGELFF. The CDR3 region has the DNA TGTGCCAGCACCCCGGGACAGGGGGCTGCCGGGGAGCTGTTTTTT.

The chain couples TRBV28 to TRBJ1-5; TRBD1 agrees at 10 bases. After removal of 6 bases from V and 2 bases from J, the junction contained 7 bases not matched to a gene. Germline-derived CDR1 and CDR2 are MDHEN and SYDVKM. CDR3 length: 16 amino acids. This CDR3 is CASSRTGGEGNQPQHF. CDR3 nucleotides: TGTGCCAGCAGCCGGACAGGGGGGGAGGGCAATCAGCCCCAGCATTTT. Full variable domain (missing parts from reference TRBV28 and TRBJ1-5): DVKVTQSSRYLVKRTGEKVFLECVQDMDHENMFWYRQDPGLGLRLIYFSYDVKMKEKGDIPEGYSVSREKKERFSLILESASTNQTSMYLCASSRTGGEGNQPQHFGDGTRLSIL.